Each of the 14 T cell receptor beta chains below was sequenced from the same sample in a study of OX40 agonist ivuxolimab in advanced cancers. Assay: immunoSEQ multiplex PCR; the TCRdb copy retains only in-frame clones and omits some. Here the sample spans some 87,000 clones, 94% being singletons. The source was CD4+ or CD8+ T cells sorted from blood, collected in a trial of the OX40 agonist ivuxolimab. The receptors were sampled from an adult with an advanced solid tumor such as melanoma, head and neck, liver or kidney cancer.

The V call is TRBV4-1, the J call TRBJ2-7; 7 positions match TRBD2. The CDR3 loop spans 15 amino acids. V gave up 0 bases and J gave up 0 bases; unmatched junction bases: 2. Germline CDR1 is MGHRA and CDR2 is YSYEKL. The CDR3 DNA is TGCGCCAGCAGCCAAGAGCCGGGAGGCTCCTACGAGCAGTACTTC. Protein product: CASSQEPGGSYEQYF.

The chain links TRBV19 to TRBJ2-7; 7 bases map to TRBD1. V lost 6 bases and J lost 2; bases outside the gene matches: 7. The CDR3 totals 14 residues. CDR1 and CDR2 from the germline V gene are LNHDA and SQIVND (reference sequence). The CDR3 is CASRTGTATYEQYF. The CDR3, as DNA: TGTGCCAGTAGGACCGGGACAGCAACCTACGAGCAGTACTTC.

In its sample, this clone ranks as medium-sized. The V gene is TRBV2, the J gene TRBJ1-1; the match to TRBD1 covers 7 bases. The J segment lost 4 bases and the V segment lost 2 bases, leaving 7 bases of the junction unmatched. The germline V gene has CDR1 SNHLY and CDR2 FYNNEI. CDR3 length: 15 residues. This CDR3 is CASSERVGGFTEAFF. The CDR3 DNA sequence: TGTGCCAGCAGTGAACGCGTAGGGGGCTTCACTGAAGCTTTCTTT.

The chain recombines TRBV28 with TRBJ2-1, with a weak D call TRBD1 (6 bases). From germline, CDR1 is MDHEN and CDR2 SYDVKM. The CDR3 sequence is 17 residues long. Trimming removed 6 bases from V and 4 bases from J, with 22 bases in between. The CDR3 spells CASRPRQGSKFYNEQFF. As DNA, the CDR3 is TGTGCCAGCAGACCCAGGCAGGGGTCCAAATTTTACAATGAGCAGTTCTTC.

The count of this clone is one. The chain carries TRBV5-5 and TRBJ2-7, with D possibly being TRBD2 (5 bases). This CDR3 contains 13 residues. CDR1 and CDR2 (germline): SGHKS, YYEKEE (reference sequence). V was pared by 0 bases and J by 4 bases, with 8 bases between. The CDR3 is CASSLALAYEQYF. In DNA, the CDR3 is TGTGCCAGCAGCTTGGCGCTAGCTTACGAGCAGTACTTC. The variable domain in full, completed from reference TRBV5-5 and TRBJ2-7, reads DAGVTQSPTHLIKTRGQQVTLRCSPISGHKSVSWYQQVLGQGPQFIFQYYEKEERGRGNFPDRFSARQFPNYSSELNVNALLLGDSALYLCASSLALAYEQYFGPGTRLTVT.

The chain couples TRBV7-6 to TRBJ2-7; 8 bases line up with TRBD2. CDR1 is SGHVS, CDR2 FNYEAQ, per germline. This CDR3 spans 13 amino acids. Trimming removed 5 bases from V and 2 bases from J; junction bases left unmatched: 2. The CDR3 DNA reads as TGTGCCAGCAGCGAGCGGGAGACCTACGAGCAGTACTTC. Its protein product is CASSERETYEQYF.

This chain connects TRBV7-8 to TRBJ1-1; TRBD1 matches 7 bases. V lost 4 bases to trimming and J lost 5 bases; unmatched junction nucleotides: 4. CDR3 length: 13 residues. Germline CDR1 and CDR2: SGHVS and FQNEAQ. CDR3 loop: CASSSGQLTEAFF. CDR3 sequence (DNA): TGTGCCAGCAGCTCGGGACAGCTTACTGAAGCTTTCTTT.

The chain links TRBV29-1 to TRBJ1-2, with D uncertain. Germline CDR1 reads SQVTM; CDR2 reads ANQGSEA. Trimming took off 0 bases at V and 1 base at J, with 6 bases between the two ends. This CDR3 spans 13 amino acids. The DNA for the CDR3 is TGCAGCGTTGAAGAGCCGGTTAACTATGGCTACACCTTC. Its protein is CSVEEPVNYGYTF.

The chain joins TRBV18 to TRBJ2-3; 7 bases agree with TRBD2. CDR3 size: 18 residues. With V trimmed by 5 bases and J by 3 bases, 17 bases remained unmatched. The V gene's germline CDR1 is KGHSH and CDR2 LQKENI. CDR3: CASSTTTMTSSLTDTQYF. The CDR3 DNA reads TGTGCCAGCTCAACTACCACAATGACTAGCTCCTTAACAGATACGCAGTATTTT.

The chain is built from TRBV7-9 and TRBJ1-5, with D possibly TRBD1 on 5 matching bases. Germline-derived CDR1 and CDR2 are SEHNR and FQNEAQ (reference sequence). This CDR3 comprises 14 residues. The V end lost 5 bases, the J end lost 3 bases, and 11 bases lay between the germline ends. CDR3 DNA: TGTGCCAGCAGCCACGACAGCTCCAATCAGCCCCAGCATTTT. Translated, it gives CASSHDSSNQPQHF.

This clone has only one observation. The CDR3 loop is CASSLREQETQYF. The CDR3 DNA reads TGTGCCAGCAGTCTCCGGGAGCAAGAGACCCAGTACTTC. The gene calls are TRBV27 and TRBJ2-5, with a weak D call TRBD2 (6 bases). The CDR3 consists of 13 residues. The germline V gene encodes CDR1 MNHEY and CDR2 SMNVEV (reference sequence). Trimming took 5 bases from V and 2 from J, leaving 9 bases between them.

The chain employs TRBV5-4 and TRBJ1-1, with 9 bases fitting TRBD1. V was pared by 2 bases and J by 4 bases, with 6 bases of the junction left unmatched. The germline V gene encodes CDR1 SGHNT and CDR2 YYREEE (reference sequence). The CDR3 extends over 15 amino acids. As DNA, the CDR3 is TGTGCCAGCAGCTTAATACCGACAGGGGGCACTGAAGCTTTCTTT. Protein product: CASSLIPTGGTEAFF.

The rearrangement joins TRBV6-5 to TRBJ1-3, with D uncertain. CDR1 MNHEY and CDR2 SVGAGI come from the germline V gene. The CDR3 sequence is 15 residues long. V was trimmed by 8 bases and J by 1 base, leaving 15 bases between them. CDR3 in DNA: TGTGCCAGCCGACGAGCAGGTCAATCTGGAAACACCATATATTTT. Encoded protein: CASRRAGQSGNTIYF.

The chain carries TRBV14 and TRBJ2-5; 9 bases line up with TRBD1. The J segment lost 5 bases and the V segment lost 4 bases, leaving 14 bases of the junction unmatched. This CDR3 has 17 residues. The germline V gene encodes CDR1 SGHDN and CDR2 FVKESK. CDR3 loop: CASSPYGGRGTGETQYF. The DNA of the CDR3 is TGTGCCAGCAGCCCCTACGGGGGAAGGGGGACAGGGGAGACCCAGTACTTC. The full variable domain, its missing parts supplied by reference TRBV14 and TRBJ2-5, is EAGVTQFPSHSVIEKGQTVTLRCDPISGHDNLYWYRRVMGKEIKFLLHFVKESKQDESGMPNNRFLAERTGGTYSTLKVQPAELEDSGVYFCASSPYGGRGTGETQYFGPGTRLLVL.